Each of the 18 T cell receptor beta chains below was sequenced from the same sample in a study of CD8+ T cells in alopecia areata. Noted treatment: oral pan-JAK inhibitor, 5-10 mg twice daily. The authors extracted RNA and reverse transcribed it into cDNA as the sequencing template. Clones were sequenced by immunoSEQ multiplex PCR, and TCRdb holds only the in-frame ones, with some missing. This sample has about 280,000 clones, with roughly 50% found just once. The sample here was CD4+ T cells sorted from blood, taken at week 24, from a patient treated with tofacitinib. The receptors come from a human donor with alopecia areata.

The genes are TRBV7-9 and TRBJ1-2, with TRBD1 matching 10 bases. Unmatched junction bases numbered 1, after V lost 2 bases and J lost 4 bases. Germline CDR1 is SEHNR and CDR2 is FQNEAQ (reference sequence). The CDR3 sequence is 14 residues long. The CDR3 nucleotides are TGTGCCAGCAGCTTACGGACAGGGGGCTATGGCTACACCTTC. Translated, it gives CASSLRTGGYGYTF.

This clone was recorded a few times. V usage is TRBV2 and J usage is TRBJ2-4, with D tentatively TRBD2 (5 bases). Looked up from germline, CDR1 is SNHLY and CDR2 is FYNNEI. This CDR3 region has 10 residues. The ends were cut back, 8 bases at V and 6 bases at J, with 5 bases in the middle. This CDR3 is CASEGNIQYF. CDR3 in DNA: TGTGCCAGCGAGGGAAACATTCAGTACTTC.

This sequence joins TRBV5-4 and TRBJ2-2, with no clear D. This CDR3 contains 14 residues. Trimming took off 4 bases at V and 3 bases at J, with 10 bases between the two ends. Germline V gene data show CDR1 as SGHNT and CDR2 as YYREEE (reference sequence). The CDR3 reads CASSPSSHTGELFF. The DNA of the CDR3 is TGTGCCAGCAGCCCTTCGAGTCACACCGGGGAGCTGTTTTTT. The complete variable domain, with remaining parts taken from reference TRBV5-4 and TRBJ2-2, reads ETGVTQSPTHLIKTRGQQVTLRCSSQSGHNTVSWYQQALGQGPQFIFQYYREEENGRGNFPPRFSGLQFPNYSSELNVNALELDDSALYLCASSPSSHTGELFFGEGSRLTVL.

This clone was observed a handful of times. The rearrangement uses TRBV5-4 and TRBJ2-1; D call uncertain. Deletions cut 2 bases from V and 6 bases from J, with 6 bases between. The CDR3 extends over 12 amino acids. Germline-derived CDR1 and CDR2 are SGHNT and YYREEE (reference sequence). The CDR3 DNA reads as TGTGCCAGCAGCTTAGAAGGCAATGAGCAGTTCTTC. This encodes CASSLEGNEQFF.

The V gene is TRBV28, the J gene TRBJ2-1, with TRBD2 identical over 10 bases. The CDR3 has 18 amino acids. Germline CDR1 reads MDHEN; CDR2 reads SYDVKM. V lost 0 bases and J lost 9; bases outside the gene matches: 14. For the CDR3, the DNA is TGTGCCAGCAGTTTATGGACAGCGGGGGGGCCCAGGCGGATTGAGCAGTTCTTC. As protein: CASSLWTAGGPRRIEQFF.

The CDR3 nucleotides read TGTGCCAGCAGTAGGGACTCCCTGAAACCAGACGAGCAGTACTTC. Protein product: CASSRDSLKPDEQYF. The chain combines TRBV6-5 with TRBJ2-7, with a possible D match to TRBD2 (6 bases). CDR3 length: 15 residues. V was shortened by 5 bases and J by 5 bases, with 19 bases between the two germline ends. CDR1 and CDR2 from the germline V gene are MNHEY and SVGAGI.

There are a few counts of this clone. The J gene is TRBJ2-7, the V gene TRBV5-1, with TRBD2 as a possible D gene (6 bases). The CDR3 consists of 15 residues. Germline-derived CDR1 and CDR2 are SGHRS and YFSETQ. Deletions cut 2 bases from V and 7 bases from J, with 19 bases between. The CDR3 DNA follows: TGCGCCAGCAGCTTTTCCGGGACTCCTCGGGAAGAGCAGTACTTC. Translated: CASSFSGTPREEQYF. Full variable domain (missing parts from reference TRBV5-1 and TRBJ2-7): KAGVTQTPRYLIKTRGQQVTLSCSPISGHRSVSWYQQTPGQGLQFLFEYFSETQRNKGNFPGRFSGRQFSNSRSEMNVSTLELGDSALYLCASSFSGTPREEQYFGPGTRLTVT.

This clone showed up just a few times. V and J are TRBV5-1 and TRBJ1-4, with unresolved D. This CDR3 comprises 15 residues. Germline V lookup: CDR1 SGHRS, CDR2 YFSETQ. V lost 0 bases to trimming and J lost 7 bases, with 13 bases between them. CDR3: CASSLVGDEGEKLFF. CDR3 nucleotides: TGCGCCAGCAGCTTGGTCGGGGATGAGGGTGAAAAACTGTTTTTT.

This clone showed up many times. This rearrangement joins TRBV6-6 to TRBJ2-5; D is undetermined. This CDR3 spans 11 amino acids. Between the trimmed V and J ends, which lost 4 bases and 8 bases, there was a span of 8 bases. Germline CDR1 and CDR2: MNHNY and SVGAGI (reference sequence). In DNA, the CDR3 is TGTGCCAGCAGTTCCGCCCCTACCCAGTACTTC. Translation: CASSSAPTQYF.

V and J are TRBV29-1 and TRBJ2-2; 9 bases match TRBD2. V trimming: 2 bases; J trimming: 8 bases; junction bases outside the gene matches: 9. The CDR3 totals 15 residues. Germline loops: CDR1 SQVTM, CDR2 ANQGSEA. The CDR3 DNA reads TGCAGCGTTGAACCATCTAGCGGGGCCACTGGGGAGCTGTTTTTT. It translates to CSVEPSSGATGELFF.

The chain is built from TRBV18 and TRBJ1-1; D unresolved. Germline lookup yields CDR1 KGHSH and CDR2 LQKENI. The CDR3 sequence is 14 residues long. Trimming left V 3 bases short and J 1 base short, with 9 bases between. The CDR3 is CASSPDSKNTEAFF. Here the CDR3 DNA reads TGTGCCAGCTCACCTGACTCAAAGAACACTGAAGCTTTCTTT.

The V gene is TRBV7-3, the J gene TRBJ2-3; 9 bases map to TRBD2. The ends lost 5 bases at V and 2 bases at J; junction bases unmatched: 2. CDR3 length: 14 amino acids. Germline V lookup: CDR1 SGHTA, CDR2 FQGTGA. CDR3 DNA sequence: TGTGCCAGCAGCCCTAGCGGGGTCACAGATACGCAGTATTTT. Translating it yields CASSPSGVTDTQYF.

The V and J genes are TRBV30 and TRBJ1-2; the match to TRBD1 covers 8 bases. The CDR3 sequence is 13 residues long. Germline CDR1 reads GTSNPN; CDR2 reads SVGIG (reference sequence). V trimming: 2 bases; J trimming: 4 bases; junction bases outside the gene matches: 3. The CDR3 nucleotides read TGTGCCTGGAGTAGGGGACAGGCCTATGGCTACACCTTC. It is translated as CAWSRGQAYGYTF.

This clone was detected only a few times. This rearrangement joins TRBV19 to TRBJ2-3, with D perhaps matching TRBD1 (6 bases). The CDR3 consists of 14 residues. CDR1 is LNHDA, CDR2 SQIVND, per germline (reference sequence). Trimming stripped 1 base from V and 4 bases from J, with 9 bases between. CDR3 in DNA: TGTGCCAGTAGTATAGGACAGGTTCCAGATACGCAGTATTTT. Protein product: CASSIGQVPDTQYF.

The DNA for the CDR3 is TGTGCCAGCAGTGCCCTGTTAGGACAAGAGACCCAGTACTTC. Translating it yields CASSALLGQETQYF. The chain uses TRBV11-2 and TRBJ2-5; D unresolved. V was trimmed by 6 bases and J by 2 bases, leaving 13 bases between them. This CDR3 region has 14 residues. Germline V CDR1 and CDR2: SGHAT, FQNNGV. The complete variable domain, with remaining parts taken from reference TRBV11-2 and TRBJ2-5, reads EAGVAQSPRYKIIEKRQSVAFWCNPISGHATLYWYQQILGQGPKLLIQFQNNGVVDDSQLPKDRFSAERLKGVDSTLKIQPAKLEDSAVYLCASSALLGQETQYFGPGTRLLVL.

The chain joins TRBV5-4 to TRBJ1-1; 8 bases are a match to TRBD1. J was trimmed by 2 bases and V by 3 bases; bases with no gene match: 9. The germline V gene encodes CDR1 SGHNT and CDR2 YYREEE (reference sequence). This CDR3 is built from 16 residues. CDR3 in DNA: TGTGCCAGCAGCTCCCACGCAGGGGGCCGAAACACTGAAGCTTTCTTT. It translates to CASSSHAGGRNTEAFF.

V usage is TRBV15 and J usage is TRBJ1-1, with 8 bases fitting TRBD1. The CDR3 has 16 amino acids. J was trimmed by 4 bases and V by 0 bases; bases with no gene match: 7. Germline CDR1 reads LNHNV; CDR2 reads YYDKDF (reference sequence). CDR3 residues: CATSRDLPTGATEAFF. DNA for the CDR3: TGTGCCACCAGCAGAGATTTACCGACAGGGGCCACTGAAGCTTTCTTT.

The chain recombines TRBV25-1 with TRBJ1-1; D is possibly TRBD1 (6 bases). Germline CDR1 reads MGHDK; CDR2 reads SYGVNS. The CDR3 loop spans 15 amino acids. V was pared by 8 bases and J by 0 bases, with 16 bases between. The CDR3 loop is CASFHRVGLNTEAFF. The CDR3 nucleotides are TGTGCCAGCTTCCACAGGGTTGGGTTGAACACTGAAGCTTTCTTT.